This T cell receptor (beta chain) was observed in a study of blood T cells in healthy people across ages. Each sample had at least 7 million PBMCs isolated. At least ten counts were recorded for this clonotype. A J-beta primer mix and a sample-barcoded 5' primer were used in a second PCR of about 7 to 12 cycles. TCRdb re-derived calls from the 5' RACE reads in MiXCR, one entry per CDR3 protein. The table includes around 1.7 million distinct CDR3 sequences, roughly 30% detected once. This CDR3 has 16 residues. Trimming removed 5 bases at V and 6 bases at J, with 19 bases between. The receptor's source is a woman aged 25 to 39 in good health. The rearrangement joins TRBV12-3 or TRBV12-4 to TRBJ1-4; D is possibly TRBD1 (5 bases). Source material: blood. The CDR3 reads CASSPNRGRWDEKLFF. CDR3 nucleotides: TGTGCCAGCAGTCCCAACCGGGGACGGTGGGATGAAAAACTGTTTTTT.